The source of this TCR beta chain is a study of T cells after posttransplantation cyclophosphamide. Study-wide points: Skin or GI-infiltrating T cells shared few TRB sequences with blood. Later post-transplant blood repertoires were often dominated by donor CD8+ memory clones. After PTCy, TRB diversity resembled that of CNI/methotrexate controls.

With 5 bases removed from V and 6 bases from J, the gap between germline ends came to 11 bases. Germline loops: CDR1 LNHDA, CDR2 SQIVND (reference sequence). The CDR3 loop spans 13 amino acids. Controls had myeloablative marrow grafts with methotrexate and calcineurin inhibitor, sampled at 1 year. Sequencing was performed with immunoSEQ multiplex PCR; in TCRdb, only in-frame clones are kept and a portion is missing. The sample shows about 9,800 clones, around 90% of them seen only once. A remark on this clone: Its antigen is undetermined.

Sequencing was performed on PBMCs, taken about 67 weeks after allogeneic stem cell transplant with calcineurin inhibitor and methotrexate. The chain joins TRBV19 to TRBJ2-1; D is unresolved. This TCR derives from a male patient aged 50 to 60 who received an allogeneic stem cell transplant from an unrelated donor, was CMV-positive, and had chronic GVHD only. T cells may partly derive from the graft donor. The CDR3 protein is CASSLPGVNEQFF. CDR3 DNA: TGTGCCAGTAGTCTACCCGGTGTCAATGAGCAGTTCTTC.